This T cell receptor beta chain was recorded in a study of blood T cell repertoires in COVID-19. The CDR3 covers 15 residues. Germline V gene sequence: CDR1 MDHEN, CDR2 SYDVKM. Between the trimmed V and J ends, which lost 7 bases and 0 bases, there was a span of 16 bases. Participant-given clinical history determined each cohort assignment. Recovery among Cohort 3 donors was established by two negative PCRs, clearance, or symptom resolution. The data were produced by immunoSEQ multiplex PCR, yet TCRdb's version contains in-frame clones alone and is incomplete. This sample carries approximately 290,000 clones, around 90% of them seen once, and the ten largest clones take 1.1%.

The sequenced sample was PBMCs or T cells enriched from blood (not recorded which). The rearrangement links TRBV28 to TRBJ2-7; D is unresolved. This receptor was obtained from a woman aged 25 to 39 who had recovered from COVID-19. The CDR3 nucleotides read TGTGCCAGCAAGGTGGGCGTCCAAGGCTCCTACGAGCAGTACTTC. Its protein is CASKVGVQGSYEQYF.